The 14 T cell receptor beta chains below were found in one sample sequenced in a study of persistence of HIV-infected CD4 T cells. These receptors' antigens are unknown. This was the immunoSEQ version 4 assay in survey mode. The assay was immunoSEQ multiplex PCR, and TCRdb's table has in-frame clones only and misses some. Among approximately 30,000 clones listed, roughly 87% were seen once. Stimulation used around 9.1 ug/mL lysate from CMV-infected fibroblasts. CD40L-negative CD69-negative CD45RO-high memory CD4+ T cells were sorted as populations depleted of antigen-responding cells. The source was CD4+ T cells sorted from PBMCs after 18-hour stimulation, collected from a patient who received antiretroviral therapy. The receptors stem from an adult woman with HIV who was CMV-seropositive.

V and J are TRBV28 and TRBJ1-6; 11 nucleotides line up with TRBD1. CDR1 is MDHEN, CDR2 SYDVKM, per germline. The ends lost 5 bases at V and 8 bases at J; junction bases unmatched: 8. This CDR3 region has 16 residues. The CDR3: CASSRTGGRLDSPLHF. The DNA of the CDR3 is TGTGCCAGCAGTAGGACAGGGGGCCGGTTGGATTCACCCCTCCACTTT.

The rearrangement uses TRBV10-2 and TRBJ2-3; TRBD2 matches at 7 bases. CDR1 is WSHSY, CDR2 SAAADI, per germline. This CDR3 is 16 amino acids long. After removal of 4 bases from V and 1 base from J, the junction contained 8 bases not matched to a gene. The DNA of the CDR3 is TGCGCCAGCAGTGTGGATTCGGCGGGAGGCACAGATACGCAGTATTTT. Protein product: CASSVDSAGGTDTQYF.

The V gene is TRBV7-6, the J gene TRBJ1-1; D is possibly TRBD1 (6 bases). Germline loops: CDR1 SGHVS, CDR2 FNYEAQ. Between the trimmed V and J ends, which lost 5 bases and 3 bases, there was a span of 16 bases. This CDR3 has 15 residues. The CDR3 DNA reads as TGTGCCAGCAGCCGGAGGGGGGGCTTAGACACTGAAGCTTTCTTT. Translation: CASSRRGGLDTEAFF.

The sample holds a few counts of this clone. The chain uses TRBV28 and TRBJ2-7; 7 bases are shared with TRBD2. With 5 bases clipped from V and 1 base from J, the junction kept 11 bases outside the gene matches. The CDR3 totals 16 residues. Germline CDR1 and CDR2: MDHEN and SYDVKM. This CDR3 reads CASSRPLGGGSYEQYF. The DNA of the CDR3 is TGTGCCAGCAGTCGACCCCTGGGGGGAGGGTCCTACGAGCAGTACTTC.

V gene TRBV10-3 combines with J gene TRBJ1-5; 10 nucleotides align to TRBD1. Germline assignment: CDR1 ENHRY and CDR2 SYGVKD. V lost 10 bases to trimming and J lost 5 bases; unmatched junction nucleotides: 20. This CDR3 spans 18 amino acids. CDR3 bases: TGTGCCACCCAAGGGCTTACGGGACAGGGGAAATTCCATCAGCCCCAGCATTTT. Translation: CATQGLTGQGKFHQPQHF.

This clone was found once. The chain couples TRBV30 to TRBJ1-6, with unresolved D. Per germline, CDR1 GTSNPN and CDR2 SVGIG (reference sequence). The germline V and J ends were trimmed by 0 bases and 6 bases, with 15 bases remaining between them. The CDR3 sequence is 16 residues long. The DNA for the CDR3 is TGTGCCTGGAGTGTACCCCTCGGGCGGCCTAATTCACCCCTCCACTTT. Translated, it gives CAWSVPLGRPNSPLHF.

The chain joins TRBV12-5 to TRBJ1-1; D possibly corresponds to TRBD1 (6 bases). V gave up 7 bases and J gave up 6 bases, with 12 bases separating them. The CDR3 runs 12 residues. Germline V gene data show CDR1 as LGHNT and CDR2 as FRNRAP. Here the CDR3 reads CASEQNRAEAFF. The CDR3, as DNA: TGTGCTAGTGAGCAGAACAGGGCTGAAGCTTTCTTT.

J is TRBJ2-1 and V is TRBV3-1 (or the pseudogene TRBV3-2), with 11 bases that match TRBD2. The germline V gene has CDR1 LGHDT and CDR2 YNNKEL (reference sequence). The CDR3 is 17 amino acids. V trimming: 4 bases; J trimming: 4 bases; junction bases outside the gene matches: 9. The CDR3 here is CASSPFPGLADYNEQFF. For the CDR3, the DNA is TGTGCCAGCAGCCCTTTTCCGGGACTAGCGGATTACAATGAGCAGTTCTTC.

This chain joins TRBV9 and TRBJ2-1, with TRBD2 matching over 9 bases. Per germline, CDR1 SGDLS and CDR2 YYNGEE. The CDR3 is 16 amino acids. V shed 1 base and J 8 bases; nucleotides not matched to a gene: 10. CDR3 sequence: CASSVTAGLAIDEQFF. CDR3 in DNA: TGTGCCAGCAGCGTAACCGCGGGACTAGCTATCGATGAGCAGTTCTTC.

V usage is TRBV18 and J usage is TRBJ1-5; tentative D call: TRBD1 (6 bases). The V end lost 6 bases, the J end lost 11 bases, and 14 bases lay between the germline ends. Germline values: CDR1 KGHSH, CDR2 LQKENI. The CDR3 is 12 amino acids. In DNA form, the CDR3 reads TGTGCCAGCTCCTCCGAAACAGGGTCCCAGCATTTT. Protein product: CASSSETGSQHF.

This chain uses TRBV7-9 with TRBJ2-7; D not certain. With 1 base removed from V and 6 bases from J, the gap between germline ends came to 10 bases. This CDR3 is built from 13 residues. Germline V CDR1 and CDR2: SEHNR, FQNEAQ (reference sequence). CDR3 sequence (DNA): TGTGCCAGCAGCTTAGTCAAGCTTTCCGAGCAGTACTTC. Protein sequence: CASSLVKLSEQYF.

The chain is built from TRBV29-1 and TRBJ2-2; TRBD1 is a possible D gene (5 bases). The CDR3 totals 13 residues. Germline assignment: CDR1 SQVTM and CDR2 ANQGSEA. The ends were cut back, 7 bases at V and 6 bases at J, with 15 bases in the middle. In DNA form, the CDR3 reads TGCAGCGCTAATAGGGGATCATCCGGGGAGCTGTTTTTT. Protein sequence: CSANRGSSGELFF.

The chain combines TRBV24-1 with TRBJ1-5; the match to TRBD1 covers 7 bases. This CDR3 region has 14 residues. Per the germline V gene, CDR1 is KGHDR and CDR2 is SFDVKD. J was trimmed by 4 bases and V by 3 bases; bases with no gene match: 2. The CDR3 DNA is TGTGCCACCAGTGATCCCAGGGGGAATCAGCCCCAGCATTTT. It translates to CATSDPRGNQPQHF.

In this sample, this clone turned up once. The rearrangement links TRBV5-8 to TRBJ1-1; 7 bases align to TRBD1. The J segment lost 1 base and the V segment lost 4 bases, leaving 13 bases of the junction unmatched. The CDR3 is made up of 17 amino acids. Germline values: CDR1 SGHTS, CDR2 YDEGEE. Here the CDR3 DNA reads TGTGCCAGCAGCCGAGGGGGCTATCGGACAACGAACACTGAAGCTTTCTTT. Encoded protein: CASSRGGYRTTNTEAFF.